The sequence of this T cell receptor beta chain was determined in a study of cytomegalovirus exposure and HLA in healthy donors. Study-wide background: Earlier findings included 117 million unique TCR beta sequences obtained from 150 million to 200 million T cells.

The CDR3 runs to 16 residues. CDR1 is SGHTS and CDR2 is YDEGEE in the germline V gene. V was pared by 3 bases and J by 2 bases, with 18 bases between. 60 Vbeta and 13 Jbeta primers were used in PCR. The data were produced by immunoSEQ multiplex PCR, yet TCRdb's version contains in-frame clones alone and is incomplete. The table includes a few hundred thousand clones, 80% to 95% detected once. Sequencing input: PBMCs. This sequence was found in a girl aged 2 to 9 in good health and CMV-seronegative. This sequence joins TRBV5-8 and TRBJ2-7; a weak D match, TRBD1 (6 bases). The CDR3 nucleotides are TGTGCCAGCAGCTCAGCTCAAGAGAAGGGGGCCTACGAGCAGTACTTC. Protein: CASSSAQEKGAYEQYF.